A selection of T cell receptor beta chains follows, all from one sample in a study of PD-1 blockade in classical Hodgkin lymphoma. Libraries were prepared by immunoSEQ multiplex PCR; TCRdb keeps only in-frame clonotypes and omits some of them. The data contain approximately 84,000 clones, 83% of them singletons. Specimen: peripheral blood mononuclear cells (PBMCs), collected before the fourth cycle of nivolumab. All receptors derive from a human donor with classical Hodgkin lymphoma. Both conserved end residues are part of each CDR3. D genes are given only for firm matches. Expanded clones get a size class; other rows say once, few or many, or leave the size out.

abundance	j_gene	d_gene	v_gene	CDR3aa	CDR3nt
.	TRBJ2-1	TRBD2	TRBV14	CASSPLGLAGFNEQFF	TGTGCCAGCAGCCCCTTGGGGCTAGCGGGATTCAATGAGCAGTTCTTC
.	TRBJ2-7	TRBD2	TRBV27	CASSETSRAYEQYF	TGTGCCAGCAGTGAGACTAGCCGAGCCTACGAGCAGTACTTC
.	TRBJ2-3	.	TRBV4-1	CASSHQGVQITDTQYF	TGCGCCAGCAGCCACCAAGGGGTCCAGATCACAGATACGCAGTATTTT
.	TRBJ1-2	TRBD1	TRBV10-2	CASSPGTGVGGYTF	TGCGCCAGCAGCCCCGGGACAGGGGTCGGTGGCTACACCTTC
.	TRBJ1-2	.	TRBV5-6	CASSPGVRGYTF	TGTGCCAGCAGCCCAGGGGTACGAGGCTACACCTTC
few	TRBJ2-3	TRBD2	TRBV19	CASTGLAGKGTQYF	TGTGCCAGTACCGGACTAGCGGGAAAAGGTACGCAGTATTTT
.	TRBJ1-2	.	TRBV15	CATSRDRGRPNYGYTF	TGTGCCACCAGCAGAGACAGGGGCAGACCTAACTATGGCTACACCTTC
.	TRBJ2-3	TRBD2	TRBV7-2	CASTPSGRPTDTQYF	TGTGCCAGCACGCCGAGCGGGAGACCCACAGATACGCAGTATTTT
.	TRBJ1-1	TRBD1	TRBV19	CASSIGRPGQGDTEAFF	TGTGCCAGTAGTATAGGAAGGCCCGGGCAGGGGGACACTGAAGCTTTCTTT
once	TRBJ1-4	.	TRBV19	CASSVGTASWGLFF	TGTGCCAGTAGTGTGGGGACGGCCTCATGGGGACTGTTTTTT
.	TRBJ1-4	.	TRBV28	CASRGNREFNEKLFF	TGTGCCAGCAGGGGAAACCGGGAGTTTAATGAAAAACTGTTTTTT
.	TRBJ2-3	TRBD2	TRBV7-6	CASSLLAGGSGTDTQYF	TGTGCCAGCAGCCTACTAGCGGGGGGGTCTGGCACAGATACGCAGTATTTT
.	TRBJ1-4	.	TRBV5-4	CASSSGQRTNEKLFF	TGTGCCAGCAGCTCCGGACAACGAACTAATGAAAAACTGTTTTTT
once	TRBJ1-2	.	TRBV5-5	CASSLGTPRGAYGYTF	TGTGCCAGCAGCTTGGGGACACCTCGAGGCGCCTATGGCTACACCTTC
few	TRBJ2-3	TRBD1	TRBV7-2	CASSSGQGSGTDTQYF	TGTGCCAGCAGCTCGGGACAGGGATCTGGCACAGATACGCAGTATTTT